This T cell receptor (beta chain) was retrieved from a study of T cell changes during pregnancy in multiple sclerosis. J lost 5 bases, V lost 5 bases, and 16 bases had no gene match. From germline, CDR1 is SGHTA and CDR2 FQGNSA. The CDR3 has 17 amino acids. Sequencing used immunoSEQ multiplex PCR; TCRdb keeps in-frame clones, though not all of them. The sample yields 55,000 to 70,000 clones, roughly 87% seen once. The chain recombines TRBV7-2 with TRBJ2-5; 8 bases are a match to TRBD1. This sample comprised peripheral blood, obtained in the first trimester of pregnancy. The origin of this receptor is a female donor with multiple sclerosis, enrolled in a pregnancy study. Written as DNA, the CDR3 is TGTGCCAGCAGCCGCTTCCATCTTAGACAGGGGCGGGAGACCCAGTACTTC. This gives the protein CASSRFHLRQGRETQYF.